One T cell receptor beta chain is described in this entry. Its antigen is as yet unknown. The treatment is: over 15 received Ad26.COV2.S at low or high dose, single or two shots; 5 received placebo; per-sample allocation not given. The samples date from day 63 after the first vaccine or placebo injection. Vaccination employed an Ad26 vector expressing the Wuhan-strain SARS-CoV-2 spike. The sample is drawn from a study of Ad26.COV2.S vaccination and SARS-CoV-2 variants. The method was immunoSEQ multiplex PCR; TCRdb's version includes in-frame clones alone and lacks a portion of them. The table records over 400,000 clones, 92% of them present only once. The study's findings and limits: There was reportedly substantial breadth in spike-specific CD8+ and CD4+ T cell responses after vaccination. Whether participants received vaccine or placebo, their non-spike TCR breadth was similar.

The sample here was peripheral blood, taken in a trial of Ad26.COV2.S vaccine versus placebo. The sequence was obtained from a person between 18 and 60 years old who received the Ad26.COV2.S COVID-19 vaccine or a placebo.

This CDR3 is CASSSISRGRGQETQYF. The CDR3 region has the DNA TGTGCCAGCAGCTCAATATCTCGGGGCAGGGGGCAAGAGACCCAGTACTTC. The chain has TRBV27 and TRBJ2-5; TRBD1 agrees at 7 bases. After removal of 6 bases from V and 2 bases from J, the junction contained 15 bases not matched to a gene. Germline CDR1 is MNHEY and CDR2 is SMNVEV (reference sequence). This CDR3 has 17 residues.